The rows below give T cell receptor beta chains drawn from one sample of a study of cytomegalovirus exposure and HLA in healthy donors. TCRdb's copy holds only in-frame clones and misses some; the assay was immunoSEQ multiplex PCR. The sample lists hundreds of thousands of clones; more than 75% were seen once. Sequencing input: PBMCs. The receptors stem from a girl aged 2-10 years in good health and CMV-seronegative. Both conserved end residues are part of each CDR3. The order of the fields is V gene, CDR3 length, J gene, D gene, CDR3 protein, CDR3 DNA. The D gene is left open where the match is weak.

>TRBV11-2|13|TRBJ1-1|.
CASSPLRDTEAFF
TGTGCCAGCAGCCCCCTGAGGGACACTGAAGCTTTCTTT
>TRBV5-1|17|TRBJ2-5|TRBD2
CASSLWGSGGREETQYF
TGCGCCAGCAGCTTGTGGGGTAGCGGCGGGAGGGAAGAGACCCAGTACTTC
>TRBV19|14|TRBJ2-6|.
CASSIARGANVLTF
TGTGCCAGTAGTATAGCCCGGGGGGCCAACGTCCTGACTTTC
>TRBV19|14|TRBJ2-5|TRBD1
CASSTGQGRETQYF
TGTGCCAGTAGCACTGGACAGGGGCGAGAGACCCAGTACTTC
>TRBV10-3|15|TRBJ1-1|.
CAISKTRGENTEAFF
TGTGCCATCAGTAAGACCCGCGGGGAGAACACTGAAGCTTTCTTT
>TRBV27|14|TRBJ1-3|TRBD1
CASSGRDRGNTIYF
TGTGCCAGCAGTGGCCGGGACAGGGGTAACACCATATATTTT
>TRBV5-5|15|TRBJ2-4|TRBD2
CASSFGREGLNIQYF
TGTGCCAGCAGCTTCGGGCGGGAGGGCCTCAACATTCAGTACTTC
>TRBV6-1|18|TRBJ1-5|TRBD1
CASSGGTGGTFSNQPQHF
TGTGCCAGCAGTGGAGGGACAGGGGGCACCTTTAGCAATCAGCCCCAGCATTTT
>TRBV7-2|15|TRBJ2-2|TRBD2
CASSFSLAGTGELFF
TGTGCCAGCAGCTTTTCTCTAGCGGGCACCGGGGAGCTGTTTTTT
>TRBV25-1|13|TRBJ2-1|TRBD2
CASRRDYNNEQFF
TGTGCCAGCAGGCGGGACTATAACAATGAGCAGTTCTTC
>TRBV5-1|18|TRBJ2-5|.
CASQRGIHRVGDQETQYF
TGCGCCAGTCAACGAGGGATACACAGGGTTGGGGACCAAGAGACCCAGTACTTC
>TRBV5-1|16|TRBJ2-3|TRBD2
CASSKDSGRSTDTQYF
TGCGCCAGCAGCAAAGATAGCGGGAGAAGCACAGATACGCAGTATTTT
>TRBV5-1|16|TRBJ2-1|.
CASSLESGIPYNEQFF
TGCGCCAGCAGCTTGGAGTCAGGGATCCCCTACAATGAGCAGTTCTTC
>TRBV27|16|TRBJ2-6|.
CASSLDRPAFPNVLTF
TGTGCCAGCAGTTTAGACAGGCCGGCATTTCCCAACGTCCTGACTTTC